This record looks at one T cell receptor (beta chain) sequence and its context. This CDR3 comprises 13 residues. Germline CDR1 and CDR2: SQVTM and ANQGSEA. Trimming shortened V by 4 bases and J by 1 base, and 10 bases separated the two germline ends. These data come from a study of blood T cell repertoires in COVID-19. Some clones are missing from TCRdb's copy, which holds only in-frame ones; the method was immunoSEQ multiplex PCR. The table records about 91,000 clones, more than 75% of them present only once. The sequenced sample consisted of peripheral blood. The chain employs TRBV29-1 and TRBJ1-1; no clear D. The sequence came from a man between 70 and 80 years old with acute or convalescent COVID-19. The CDR3 here is CSVVIESNTEAFF. The CDR3 DNA follows: TGCAGCGTTGTCATAGAATCGAACACTGAAGCTTTCTTT.